This TCR beta chain came from a study of blood T cell repertoires in COVID-19. The wider study: The origin of the acute and convalescent COVID-19 samples was the United States, Italy and Spain. PBMCs, B-cell-depleted T cells, or T cells were the source of the cDNA or gDNA that made up the material.

Original data processing: Using reference gene primer amplification, nucleated cell counts were estimated. Produced via immunoSEQ multiplex PCR; TCRdb's table is partial and in-frame only. For V, J and clone size, that table is used; D and trimming come from the DNA. Of 150,000 or so clones in the sample, 82% are singletons; the top ten hold about 8.4%. Trimming at V came to 1 base and at J to 4 bases, leaving 10 bases not matched to a gene. The V gene's germline CDR1 is LNHNV and CDR2 YYDKDF (reference sequence). CDR3 length: 17 residues. Material: peripheral blood. The gene calls are TRBV15 and TRBJ2-3, with 8 positions matching TRBD2. The TCR originated in a woman between 65 and 79 years old with acute or convalescent COVID-19. The CDR3 nucleotides are TGTGCCACCAGCAGAGGGGACCCAGCGGGAGCGGCAGATACGCAGTATTTT. Translation: CATSRGDPAGAADTQYF.